These T cell receptor beta chains were read from a single sample in a study of beta chain features in type 1 diabetes. TCRdb keeps only in-frame clones here, not all; method: immunoSEQ multiplex PCR. This sample has almost 250,000 clones, with 11% to 15% found just once. Input material: naive CD4+ T cells from blood. The receptors derive from a woman aged 40 to 50 in good health. Each CDR3 is given with its conserved first and last residue. Part of the rows lack a size; the others show once, few, many or a class for expanded clones.

few	TRBJ2-2	TRBV5-4	CASQQAPRTGELFF
NA	TRBJ2-1	TRBV7-2	CASSRGAEGEQFF
many	TRBJ1-2	TRBV23-1	CASRGRDYGYTF
few	TRBJ2-7	TRBV10-3	CAISAQGSEQYF
NA	TRBJ2-3	TRBV7-9	CASSLSIGQGIPDTQYF
once	TRBJ2-5	TRBV7-2	CASSLITGGQETQYF
few	TRBJ1-4	TRBV2	CASNGVTEKLFF
NA	TRBJ2-1	TRBV6-5	CASSYSRVNNEQFF
NA	TRBJ2-2	TRBV4-2	CASSPPGSGSLGELFF
NA	TRBJ2-7	TRBV9	CASSVGGPAFGEQYF
NA	TRBJ2-7	TRBV6-5	CASSYSRLVTYEQYF
few	TRBJ2-7	TRBV6-1	CASTSPGAGGIKQYF
few	TRBJ1-1	TRBV28	CASSLWGKPGNTEAFF
few	TRBJ1-5	TRBV2	CASSQTGVGQPQHF
NA	TRBJ1-1	TRBV7-9	CASSPGTGEGGTEAFF
few	TRBJ1-1	TRBV11-2	CASSAGTANTEAFF
few	TRBJ2-3	TRBV6-5	CASRQTFTPTDTQYF
NA	TRBJ2-2	TRBV7-7	CASSPGAGGFTGELFF
few	TRBJ1-5	TRBV2	CASRSQVRGNQPQHF
NA	TRBJ1-3	TRBV7-2	CASRQGGGNTIYF
NA	TRBJ1-2	TRBV19	CASRRQGTYGYTF
NA	TRBJ1-1	TRBV19	CASSIRGRTEAFF
NA	TRBJ2-7	TRBV19	CASSTGVGPYEQYF
NA	TRBJ1-1	TRBV7-9	CATHRNPLNTEAFF
NA	TRBJ2-2	TRBV19	CASSIDSLNTGELFF
few	TRBJ1-2	TRBV13	CASSTGQYGYTF
few	TRBJ1-3	TRBV18	CASSPPQASSGNTIYF
NA	TRBJ2-1	TRBV7-2	CASSLGRAGGVYNEQFF
few	TRBJ1-2	TRBV7-9	CASSSGQGPSTNYGYTF
NA	TRBJ1-2	TRBV2	CASRTGLNYGYTF
few	TRBJ2-5	TRBV19	CASSIAGISQETQYF
NA	TRBJ2-5	TRBV11-2	CASSLGGGETQYF
NA	TRBJ2-3	TRBV11-2	CASSLRGGVSTDTQYF
few	TRBJ2-5	TRBV4-3	CASSQDLDRGKTQYF
NA	TRBJ1-1	TRBV5-1	CASSPGQAPPEAFF
NA	TRBJ2-3	TRBV5-4	CASSSSGGTDTQYF
NA	TRBJ2-7	TRBV16	CASSPGQGQNYEQYF
few	TRBJ2-3	TRBV5-1	CASSPTWGPREQYF
NA	TRBJ2-5	TRBV14	CASSPSGGAFETQYF
NA	TRBJ1-1	TRBV4-1	CASRPGEGTVSEAFF
few	TRBJ2-4	TRBV5-1	CASSWLQDSPKNIQYF
NA	TRBJ2-7	TRBV5-6	CASSARDRALFSYEQYF
few	TRBJ1-2	TRBV7-9	CASSDRLYGYTF
few	TRBJ2-3	TRBV7-2	CASSSGIFSDTQYF
NA	TRBJ2-5	TRBV11-2	CATSGQGGTQYF
NA	TRBJ1-3	TRBV4-1	CASSQPYQGALRNTIYF
NA	TRBJ2-7	TRBV5-1	CASFPGTGGYEQYF
NA	TRBJ2-5	TRBV5-4	CASSQQGAGGETQYF
few	TRBJ2-7	TRBV7-9	CASSLNRETYEQYF
few	TRBJ1-4	TRBV14	CASSSLDRGANEKLFF
few	TRBJ1-1	TRBV6-6	CASSSSADRARAFF
few	TRBJ1-2	TRBV7-2	CASSFRPGDYGYTF
NA	TRBJ1-1	TRBV7-9	CASSLAQGNSFF
NA	TRBJ2-7	TRBV4-3	CASSQAQTGSYEQYF
few	TRBJ1-6	TRBV5-1	CASSLAPMQGANSPLHF
few	TRBJ2-7	TRBV29-1	CSVEDLGAGFEQYF
few	TRBJ1-3	TRBV4-3	CASSQVGGGGNTIYF